Below are 10 T cell receptor beta chains sequenced from a single sample in a study of cytomegalovirus exposure and HLA in healthy donors. In the PCR, 60 Vbeta and 13 Jbeta primers were used. Clones were sequenced by immunoSEQ multiplex PCR, and TCRdb holds only the in-frame ones, with some missing. This table has over 150,000 clones, approximately 78% appearing once. The sequenced sample was PBMCs. The source of these receptors is a woman between 18 and 30 years old in good health and CMV-seronegative.

The CDR3, as DNA: TGTGCCAGCAGCTTAGGGATTGGGACAGGGAGCAATGAGCAGTTCTTC. Translated: CASSLGIGTGSNEQFF. V gene TRBV7-9 combines with J gene TRBJ2-1; 9 nucleotides line up with TRBD1. V dropped 1 base and J dropped 6; count of bases not matched to a gene: 7. The CDR3 has 16 amino acids. Germline loops: CDR1 SEHNR, CDR2 FQNEAQ (reference sequence).

The chain couples TRBV19 to TRBJ2-1; D call uncertain. This CDR3 spans 15 amino acids. V was trimmed by 3 bases and J by 5 bases, leaving 14 bases between them. CDR1 is LNHDA and CDR2 is SQIVND in the germline V gene (reference sequence). The CDR3 sequence: CASSISSLHHNEQFF. The CDR3 bases are TGTGCCAGTAGTATTAGCTCGCTACACCACAATGAGCAGTTCTTC. The full variable domain, in which reference TRBV19 and TRBJ2-1 provide the parts outside the CDR3, is DGGITQSPKYLFRKEGQNVTLSCEQNLNHDAMYWYRQDPGQGLRLIYYSQIVNDFQKGDIAEGYSVSREKKESFPLTVTSAQKNPTAFYLCASSISSLHHNEQFFGPGTRLTVL.

V usage is TRBV19 and J usage is TRBJ1-2, with 12 bases aligning to TRBD1. After removal of 5 bases from V and 1 base from J, the junction contained 2 bases not matched to a gene. Looked up from germline, CDR1 is LNHDA and CDR2 is SQIVND (reference sequence). There are 15 residues in the CDR3. The CDR3 reads CASSWDRGHNYGYTF. CDR3 in DNA: TGTGCCAGTAGTTGGGACAGGGGGCATAACTATGGCTACACCTTC.

The J gene is TRBJ1-5, the V gene TRBV19, with D possibly TRBD1 on 6 matching bases. Trimming left V 4 bases short and J 2 bases short, with 15 bases between. The CDR3 loop spans 16 amino acids. Germline CDR1 LNHDA, CDR2 SQIVND (reference sequence). CDR3 sequence reads: CASSTLRGQRNQPQHF. The CDR3 DNA is TGTGCCAGTAGTACTCTCCGAGGACAGCGCAATCAGCCCCAGCATTTT.

The V call is TRBV7-8, the J call TRBJ1-1; no firm D call. Per germline, CDR1 SGHVS and CDR2 FQNEAQ. This CDR3 is 12 amino acids long. V dropped 8 bases and J dropped 1 base, with 8 bases sitting between them. CDR3 coding DNA: TGTGCCAGCGGTCCGGGGAACACTGAAGCTTTCTTT. Its protein is CASGPGNTEAFF. Together with reference TRBV7-8 and TRBJ1-1, the CDR3 gives the full variable domain: GAGVSQSPRYKVAKRGQDVALRCDPISGHVSLFWYQQALGQGPEFLTYFQNEAQLDKSGLPSDRFFAERPEGSVSTLKIQRTQQEDSAVYLCASGPGNTEAFFGQGTRLTVV.

The rearrangement links TRBV6-5 to TRBJ1-6, with 10 bases identical to TRBD1. Germline V gene data show CDR1 as MNHEY and CDR2 as SVGAGI. The CDR3 spans 15 residues. After removal of 6 bases from V and 7 bases from J, the junction contained 6 bases not matched to a gene. CDR3 DNA: TGTGCCAGCAGCCGGCTGGGACAGGGGAATTCACCCCTCCACTTT. It encodes CASSRLGQGNSPLHF.

Regarding this clone: The junction departs from the called germline gene at one end, perhaps through a read error. The J gene is TRBJ2-1, the V gene TRBV20-1, with D perhaps matching TRBD1 (5 bases). Germline V gene lookup returns CDR1 DFQATT and CDR2 SNEGSKA (reference sequence). This CDR3 is built from 11 residues. CDR3 protein: CSASGAVPLIF. The DNA of the CDR3 is TGCAGTGCTAGTGGGGCAGTGCCCCTGATCTTC.

The rearrangement links TRBV9 to TRBJ2-7; the D gene is possibly TRBD1 (6 bases). This CDR3 spans 15 amino acids. V was cut by 4 bases and J by 4 bases, with 18 bases left in between. The germline CDR1 and CDR2 sequences are SGDLS and YYNGEE. The DNA of the CDR3 is TGTGCCAGCAGCCCGGCCGGCAGGGGTGCTTACGAGCAGTACTTC. The encoded protein is CASSPAGRGAYEQYF.

This rearrangement joins TRBV5-1 to TRBJ2-1; 10 nucleotides align to TRBD2. The CDR3 is 18 amino acids. J lost 6 bases, V lost 0 bases, and 12 bases had no gene match. The germline CDR1 and CDR2 sequences are SGHRS and YFSETQ. The CDR3 DNA reads TGCGCCAGCAGCTTGGGGCCTAGCGGGAGTGTTGGCACCAATGAGCAGTTCTTC. Translation: CASSLGPSGSVGTNEQFF.

The rearrangement links TRBV7-9 to TRBJ2-5, with 8 bases aligning to TRBD2. With the DNA end fitting TRBJ2-7 better, the J assignment may be wrong. CDR1 and CDR2 from the germline V gene are SEHNR and FQNEAQ (reference sequence). CDR3 length: 15 residues. In nucleotides, the CDR3 is TGTGCCAGCAGCTCGGGAGGGAACCTTAACTACGAGCAGTACTTC. This sequence encodes CASSSGGNLNYEQYF.